This TCR beta chain came from a study of OX40 agonist ivuxolimab in advanced cancers. Study-wide context: The costimulatory receptor OX40 (CD134) was targeted by ivuxolimab, a fully human IgG2 agonistic monoclonal antibody. Intravenous ivuxolimab was administered to patients every 2 weeks at six dose levels: 0.01, 0.1, 0.3, 1.5, 3 and 10 mg/kg. Among the roughly 52 dose-escalation patients, roughly 20 had hepatocellular carcinoma, around 15 melanoma, 9 renal cell carcinoma and 9 head and neck cancer. In the dose-escalation cohort, around 80% of patients were male, and the mean age was 60 years with a range of about 20 to 80. Patients were allowed to have had prior anti-PD-1, anti-PD-L1 or anti-CTLA-4 therapy, and more than 35% of the dose-escalation patients had been treated with checkpoint inhibitors. Partial responses occurred in three dose-escalation patients, of whom one had hepatocellular carcinoma and two had cutaneous melanoma. Peripheral TCRbeta sequencing was intended to test whether TCR sequence diversity was altered and clonal T-cell expansion was caused by ivuxolimab. The paper covers the monotherapy dose-escalation part of the phase I ivuxolimab trial, which included N of about 56 patients.

To sequence the TCRbeta CDR3 region, genomic DNA was isolated from the sorted cells. The immunoSEQ Assay was used to sequence the TCRbeta CDR3 regions. The table comes from immuneACCESS by way of TCRdb, which keeps in-frame sequences with V and J called. Part of the clones is missing from these tables; in studies checked, under half for an unresolved V gene and the rest for unknown reasons. Counted in this sample were about 100,000 clones; 90% of them appeared once. The ten largest make up about 1.5% of the sample. The sample holds one count of this clone. Its target antigen remains unknown. Base qualities are missing; no much larger clone stands one base away. CDR1 and CDR2 are read off the germline V gene as LGHNA and YNFKEQ. The junction shows trimming of 3 bases on V and 1 base on J, and the gene matches do not reach 7 bases of it. The CDR3 runs 18 amino acids, cysteine and phenylalanine included. The DNA shown is the 54-base CDR3, in frame from base 1.

What the authors observed across the whole study: At doses of 0.1 to 3.0 mg/kg, clonal expansion of both CD4+ and CD8+ T cells in blood was seen between baseline and week 6. Antigen specificity was not determined for the clonally expanded peripheral T cells. After ivuxolimab, more expanded clones were found on average in CD8+ T cells than in CD4+ T cells. Low levels of normalized T-cell clonal expansion were also seen in some patients who did not respond. In the 0.1-3.0 mg/kg groups, partial responders were among the patients with the lowest normalized peripheral clonal expansion, particularly in CD8+ T cells.

Patients with a history of autoimmune disease or receiving systemic immunosuppression were excluded from the trial. Peripheral blood for TCR sequencing was collected from all dose cohorts at baseline, on cycle 4 day 1, and on cycle 7 day 1. The samples were drawn from a first-in-human, open-label, multicenter phase I dose-escalation trial of ivuxolimab. Adults with locally advanced or metastatic melanoma, renal cell, hepatocellular, or head and neck squamous cell carcinoma were enrolled in the trial. CD4+ and CD8+ T cells were sorted separately from peripheral blood before TCR sequencing. Here the sequenced sample was CD4+ or CD8+ T cells sorted from blood, taken in a trial of the OX40 agonist ivuxolimab. The chain is encoded by TRBV4-2 joined to TRBJ2-2; 11 bases in the junction line up with TRBD2. This sequence was found in an adult with an advanced solid tumor such as melanoma, head and neck, liver or kidney cancer. The DNA reads TGTGCCAGCAGCCAGCAACTAGCGGGAGCCATGAACACCGGGGAGCTGTTTTTT. Its protein reads: CASSQQLAGAMNTGELFF.